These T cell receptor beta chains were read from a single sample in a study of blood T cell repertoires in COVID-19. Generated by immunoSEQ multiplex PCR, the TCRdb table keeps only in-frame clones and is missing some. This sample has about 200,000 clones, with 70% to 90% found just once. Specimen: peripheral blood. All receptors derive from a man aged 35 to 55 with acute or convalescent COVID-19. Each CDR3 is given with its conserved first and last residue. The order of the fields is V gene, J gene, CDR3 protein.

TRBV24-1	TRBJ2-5	CATSPRQGAGETQYF
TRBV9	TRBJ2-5	CASSVGAGTGVGETQYF
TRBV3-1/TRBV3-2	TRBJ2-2	CASSPRLNTNTGELFF
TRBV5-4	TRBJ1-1	CASSPGGRDTEAFF
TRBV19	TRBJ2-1	CASRWPSGSGSYNEQFF
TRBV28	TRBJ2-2	CASTYPESLNTGELFF
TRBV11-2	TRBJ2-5	CASSRAQETQYF
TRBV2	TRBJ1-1	CASPSTGYTEAFF
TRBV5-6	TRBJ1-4	CASRPQGGEKLFF
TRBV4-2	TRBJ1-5	CASSQDRAAYQPQHF
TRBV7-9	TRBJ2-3	CASSLRSSGGRDTQYF
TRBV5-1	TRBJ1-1	CASRRGQGMNTEAFF
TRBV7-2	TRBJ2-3	CASGTFLGTTDTQYF
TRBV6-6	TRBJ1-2	CASSPVGQGAFGNYGYTF
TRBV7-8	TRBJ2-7	CASSLYRATYEQYF
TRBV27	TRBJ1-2	CASSSNLVGYTF
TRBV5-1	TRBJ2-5	CASSRGASGAQETQYF
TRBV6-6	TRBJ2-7	CAVRREASYEQYF
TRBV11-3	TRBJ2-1	CASSLPGTGINEQFF
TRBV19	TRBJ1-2	CASSIDLDSFNYGYTF
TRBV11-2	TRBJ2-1	CASSLAGTIPTNEQFF
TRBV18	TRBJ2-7	CASSPFFRQGTHSFYEQYF
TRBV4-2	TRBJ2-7	CASSQEQGTGGAHEQYF
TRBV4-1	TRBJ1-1	CASSRPGLGTVSANTEAFF
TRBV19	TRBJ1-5	CASRPTGIQPQHF
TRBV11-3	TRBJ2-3	CASSRDVGGGFSDTQYF
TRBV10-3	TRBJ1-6	CAISESTKVSPSSYNSPLHF